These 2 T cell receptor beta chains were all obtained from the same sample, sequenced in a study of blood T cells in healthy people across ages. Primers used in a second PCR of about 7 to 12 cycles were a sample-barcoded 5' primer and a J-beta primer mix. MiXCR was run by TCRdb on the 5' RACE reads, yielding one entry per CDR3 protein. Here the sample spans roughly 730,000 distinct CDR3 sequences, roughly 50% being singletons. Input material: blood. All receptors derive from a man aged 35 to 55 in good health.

This CDR3 reads CSASKIGPEGEQYF. The CDR3 bases are TGCAGTGCTAGTAAGATCGGCCCGGAGGGCGAGCAGTACTTC. This chain connects TRBV20-1 to TRBJ2-7; TRBD2 is a possible D gene (6 bases). Germline V gene sequence: CDR1 DFQATT, CDR2 SNEGSKA (reference sequence). CDR3 size: 14 residues. V was cut by 3 bases and J by 6 bases, with 18 bases left in between.

The DNA for the CDR3 is TGTGCCAGCAGTGAGACAGGGGGTGGGAATCAGCCCCAGCATTTT. This translates into CASSETGGGNQPQHF. This chain joins TRBV25-1 and TRBJ1-5; 9 bases are shared with TRBD1. This CDR3 spans 15 amino acids. Germline-derived CDR1 and CDR2 are MGHDK and SYGVNS. V gave up 3 bases and J gave up 4 bases; unmatched junction bases: 4. Based on the CDR3 plus reference TRBV25-1 and TRBJ1-5, the full variable domain is EADIYQTPRYLVIGTGKKITLECSQTMGHDKMYWYQQDPGMELHLIHYSYGVNSTEKGDLSSESTVSRIRTEHFPLTLESARPSHTSQYLCASSETGGGNQPQHFGDGTRLSIL.